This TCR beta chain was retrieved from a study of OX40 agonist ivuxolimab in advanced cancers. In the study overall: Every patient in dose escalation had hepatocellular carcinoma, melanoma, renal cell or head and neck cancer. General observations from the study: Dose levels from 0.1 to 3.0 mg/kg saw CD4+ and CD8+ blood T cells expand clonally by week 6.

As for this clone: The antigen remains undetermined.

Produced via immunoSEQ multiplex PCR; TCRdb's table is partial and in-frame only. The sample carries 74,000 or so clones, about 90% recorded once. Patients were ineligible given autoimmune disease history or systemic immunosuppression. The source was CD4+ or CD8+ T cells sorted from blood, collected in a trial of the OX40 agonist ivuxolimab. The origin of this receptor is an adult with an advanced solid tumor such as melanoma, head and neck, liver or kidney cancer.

This CDR3 reads CASSNQGIETQYF. CDR3 DNA: TGTGCCAGCTCAAATCAGGGAATTGAGACCCAGTACTTC. The V gene is TRBV18, the J gene TRBJ2-5, with a weak D call TRBD1 (5 bases). Looked up from germline, CDR1 is KGHSH and CDR2 is LQKENI. The CDR3 runs to 13 residues. Trimming cost V 5 bases and J 5 bases, with 12 bases left between them.